The rows below give T cell receptor beta chains drawn from one sample of a study of shared clonotypes between healthy human individuals. Libraries were prepared by immunoSEQ multiplex PCR; TCRdb keeps only in-frame clonotypes and omits some of them. The table shows about 2 million clones, with about 95% occurring only once. Sequencing used naive CD8+ T cells sorted from blood. The receptors were gathered from a young man in good health. Both conserved end residues are part of each CDR3. The D gene is left open where the match is weak. Clone size appears in some rows only: once, few, many, or a class for an expanded clone.

D	J	size	V	DNA	CDR3
.	TRBJ1-1	.	TRBV13	TGTGCCAGCAGCTTGGAGGGGACAACTGAAGCTTTCTTT	CASSLEGTTEAFF
.	TRBJ1-1	.	TRBV6-5	TGTGCCAGCAGTTTGGGCCTTCCAAACACTGAAGCTTTCTTT	CASSLGLPNTEAFF
TRBD2	TRBJ2-7	.	TRBV30	TGTGCCTTAAGTACTAGCGTGATAATATACGAGCAGTACTTC	CALSTSVIIYEQYF
TRBD1	TRBJ1-5	.	TRBV9	TGTGCCAGCAGCGTACACCGGGACAGGCCTATCTATAGCAATCAGCCCCAGCATTTT	CASSVHRDRPIYSNQPQHF
.	TRBJ2-1	.	TRBV7-9	TGTGCCAGCAGCTTAATGGGGGTCGAGCAGTTCTTC	CASSLMGVEQFF
TRBD1	TRBJ2-7	.	TRBV5-6	TGTGCCAGCAGCTTGGGGCAGGGGGTAGTCGAGCAGTACTTC	CASSLGQGVVEQYF
.	TRBJ2-2	.	TRBV4-3	TGCGCCAGCAGCCAAGACGTGCTTGGCACCGGGGAGCTGTTTTTT	CASSQDVLGTGELFF
TRBD2	TRBJ2-1	.	TRBV4-1	TGCGCCAGCAGCCCCGGGGGGGCGGGTATGTACAATGAGCAGTTCTTC	CASSPGGAGMYNEQFF
.	TRBJ2-7	.	TRBV10-3	TGTGCCATCAGTGAGGGGGCAGACTCCTACGAGCAGTACTTC	CAISEGADSYEQYF
.	TRBJ2-5	.	TRBV29-1	TGCAGCGTTGAAGATCTTGGACACCTGGTGGAGACCCAGTACTTC	CSVEDLGHLVETQYF
.	TRBJ2-7	once	TRBV28	TGTGCCAGCAGTTTTGAGGGCAATTACGAGCAGTACTTC	CASSFEGNYEQYF
TRBD1	TRBJ2-7	.	TRBV29-1	TGCAGCGTTGAAGCCGGGACAGGGGTTCACGAGCAGTACTTC	CSVEAGTGVHEQYF
TRBD1	TRBJ2-3	.	TRBV10-3	TGTGCCATCAGTGAAAGACAGGGTGGGAGCACAGATACGCAGTATTTT	CAISERQGGSTDTQYF
TRBD2	TRBJ2-3	.	TRBV10-2	TGCGCCAGCACTAGACTAGCGGAGACCTCCACAGATACGCAGTATTTT	CASTRLAETSTDTQYF
TRBD1	TRBJ2-5	.	TRBV11-1	TGTGCCAGCAGCGCCCTGACAGGGTGGTGGCAAGAGACCCAGTACTTC	CASSALTGWWQETQYF
.	TRBJ1-3	once	TRBV7-6	TGTGCCAGCAAGGGCTCTGGAAACACCATATATTTT	CASKGSGNTIYF
TRBD2	TRBJ2-1	.	TRBV28	TGTGCCAGCAGTTTAGGCGGGGAGGGCAATGAGCAGTTCTTC	CASSLGGEGNEQFF
TRBD2	TRBJ2-3	once	TRBV7-3	TGTGCCAGCAGCACCGGGACTAGCGGGGGGAGAGATACGCAGTATTTT	CASSTGTSGGRDTQYF
.	TRBJ2-2	.	TRBV30	TGTGCCTGGAGTGTGGTTGGCCTTCACACCGGGGAGCTGTTTTTT	CAWSVVGLHTGELFF
.	TRBJ1-1	.	TRBV6-1	TGTGCCAGCAGTGACTGGGGGTCTGCACCTGAAGCTTTCTTT	CASSDWGSAPEAFF
TRBD1	TRBJ1-2	.	TRBV7-2	TGTGCCAGCAGCTTGCTGGGGGCGACAGGGGGCTATGGCTACACCTTC	CASSLLGATGGYGYTF
.	TRBJ2-7	.	TRBV7-9	TGTGCCAGCAGCTTAGCCGGCCCGGGGAACGAGCAGTACTTC	CASSLAGPGNEQYF
.	TRBJ2-7	.	TRBV4-1	TGCGCCAGCAGCCAGATCCGGGACTTTTCCTACGAGCAGTACTTC	CASSQIRDFSYEQYF